This TCR beta chain was identified during a study of radiotherapy plus CTLA-4 blockade in lung cancer. About the research overall: Objective response was observed in more than 15% of patients, and disease control in 30% to 35%. Overall study findings and caveats: After radiotherapy and ipilimumab, tumor-derived clones expanded in peripheral blood.

With regard to this clone: The antigen is undetermined.

CDR3 length: 18 amino acids. V shed 4 bases and J 9 bases; nucleotides not matched to a gene: 17. Germline values: CDR1 SQVTM, CDR2 ANQGSEA. Focal radiation and CTLA-4 blockade (ipilimumab) were tested in chemo-refractory metastatic non-small-cell lung cancer patients. This table comes from immunoSEQ multiplex PCR, and its TCRdb copy is limited to in-frame clones, with some not included. Seen here are about 48,000 clones, 75% to 85% observed once, and the top ten hold roughly 3.3%. The sequencing used peripheral blood, collected from a patient treated with radiotherapy plus ipilimumab. The TCR was taken from a human donor with non-small cell lung cancer who had stable disease on radiotherapy plus ipilimumab. The rearrangement links TRBV29-1 to TRBJ2-1; 14 nucleotides line up with TRBD2. The CDR3: CSVAFGTSGSRERAEQFF. CDR3 DNA sequence: TGCAGCGTTGCCTTTGGGACTAGCGGGAGTAGGGAACGGGCTGAGCAGTTCTTC.